The 20 T cell receptor beta chains given below trace back to one sample, sequenced in a study of response to subunit inactivated influenza vaccine. TCRdb recomputed calls from the RT-PCR reads with MiXCR, one row per CDR3 protein. This sample yields 550,000 to 650,000 distinct CDR3 sequences, of which about 12% are seen a single time; more than 8.5% belongs to the top ten. The starting material was PBMCs from blood, obtained on the day of vaccination. All receptors derive from a man between 50 and 59 years old who received an inactivated influenza vaccine.

Only a few counts were recorded for this clonotype. The rearrangement joins TRBV2 to TRBJ2-7; D is perhaps TRBD1 (5 bases). Trimming removed 7 bases at V and 6 bases at J, with 25 bases between. Germline CDR1 SNHLY, CDR2 FYNNEI. This CDR3 spans 16 amino acids. CDR3 amino acids: CASTYSPTAPFLEQYF. CDR3 DNA sequence: TGTGCCAGCACTTATTCGCCGACAGCTCCTTTCCTCGAGCAGTACTTC.

There are a few counts of this clonotype. This chain uses TRBV11-2 with TRBJ2-1, with a weak D call TRBD2 (5 bases). The CDR3 is 17 residues long. The germline V and J ends were trimmed by 7 bases and 2 bases, with 21 bases remaining between them. Germline V gene sequence: CDR1 SGHAT, CDR2 FQNNGV. The CDR3 protein is CASIKGSAGTTYNEQFF. The CDR3 nucleotides are TGTGCCAGCATCAAAGGGTCCGCGGGTACCACCTACAATGAGCAGTTCTTC.

In its sample, this clonotype was seen once. The chain joins TRBV4-2 to TRBJ2-4, with 8 positions matching TRBD2. Trimming took 4 bases from V and 0 from J; bases not matched to a gene: 5. Germline-derived CDR1 and CDR2 are LGHNA and YNFKEQ. The CDR3 runs 16 residues. The CDR3 coding sequence is TGTGCCAGCAGCCTCGTAGCGGGGATAGCCAAAAACATTCAGTACTTC. Protein sequence: CASSLVAGIAKNIQYF.

In this sample, this clonotype turned up many times. J is TRBJ2-7 and V is TRBV12-3 or TRBV12-4; the match to TRBD2 covers 12 bases. V lost 5 bases to trimming and J lost 5 bases; unmatched junction nucleotides: 4. This CDR3 comprises 14 residues. CDR3 amino acids: CASSPTSGSNEQYF. CDR3 nucleotides: TGTGCCAGCAGTCCGACTAGCGGGAGTAACGAGCAGTACTTC.

This clonotype appeared a few times. The chain carries TRBV15 and TRBJ2-3; D gene ambiguous. Germline values: CDR1 LNHNV, CDR2 YYDKDF (reference sequence). V lost 0 bases and J 4 bases, leaving 5 bases between the germline ends. CDR3 size: 13 residues. The DNA for the CDR3 is TGTGCCACCAGCAGAGATCCTGCAGATACGCAGTATTTT. It yields the protein CATSRDPADTQYF.

This clonotype was detected only a few times. The V call is TRBV4-2, the J call TRBJ2-1, with 9 nucleotides matching TRBD2. Germline trimming cut 3 bases from V and 7 bases from J; bases unmatched to any gene: 13. The CDR3 consists of 17 residues. The germline V gene encodes CDR1 LGHNA and CDR2 YNFKEQ. Here the CDR3 reads CASSHDLLAGGPNEQFF. In nucleotides, the CDR3 is TGTGCCAGCAGCCACGACCTACTAGCGGGCGGCCCTAATGAGCAGTTCTTC.

A word on this clonotype: At one end, the junction sequence differs from germline, possibly due to a read error. This chain links TRBV5-1 with TRBJ2-3; D gene unclear. The CDR3 has 14 residues. CDR1 SGHRS and CDR2 YFSETQ come from the germline V gene. In DNA form, the CDR3 reads TGCACCAGCAGCCCAAGGTCTGCCACAGATACGCAGTATTTT. Encoded protein: CTSSPRSATDTQYF.

This clonotype was counted a few times. The chain recombines TRBV4-1 with TRBJ2-3; D is uncertain. The CDR3 covers 15 residues. Germline CDR1 is MGHRA and CDR2 is YSYEKL. V was clipped by 1 base and J by 0 bases, with 8 bases between them. CDR3 residues: CASSQVVQSTDTQYF. The CDR3 DNA follows: TGCGCCAGCAGCCAAGTAGTCCAGAGCACAGATACGCAGTATTTT.

Regarding this clonotype: One end of the junction varies from germline; a read error may be responsible. This chain links TRBV9 with TRBJ2-2; 7 bases agree with TRBD2. Germline CDR1 SGDLS, CDR2 YYNGEE. The length of the CDR3 is 16 residues. CDR3 coding DNA: TGTGCGAGCAGCGTAGAGGGACTACCCAACACCGGGGAGCTGTTTTTT. Translation: CASSVEGLPNTGELFF.

This clonotype came up a few times. The J gene is TRBJ2-3, the V gene TRBV20-1, with TRBD2 matching over 14 bases. Germline loops: CDR1 DFQATT, CDR2 SNEGSKA (reference sequence). CDR3 length equals 15 residues. V dropped 2 bases and J dropped 4; count of bases not matched to a gene: 2. The CDR3 loop is CSARRLAGGSDTQYF. DNA of the CDR3: TGCAGTGCTAGAAGACTAGCGGGAGGGTCAGATACGCAGTATTTT.

CDR3 residues: CASRIPGSWNEQYF. In nucleotides, the CDR3 is TGTGCCAGCAGGATCCCGGGGAGTTGGAACGAGCAGTACTTC. The chain carries TRBV2 and TRBJ2-7; TRBD2 is a possible D gene (5 bases). Deletions cut 6 bases from V and 5 bases from J, with 17 bases between. The CDR3 consists of 14 residues. In germline, CDR1 is SNHLY, CDR2 FYNNEI.

The table lists this clonotype with a few counts. This chain joins TRBV18 and TRBJ1-4; the D is unclear. The CDR3 has 14 residues. Between the trimmed V and J ends, which lost 3 bases and 8 bases, there was a span of 13 bases. Per germline, CDR1 KGHSH and CDR2 LQKENI. The CDR3: CASSPLTGGEKLFF. The DNA for the CDR3 is TGTGCCAGCTCACCCCTGACGGGTGGAGAAAAACTGTTTTTT. Full variable domain (remainder filled in from reference TRBV18 and TRBJ1-4): NAGVMQNPRHLVRRRGQEARLRCSPMKGHSHVYWYRQLPEEGLKFMVYLQKENIIDESGMPKERFSAEFPKEGPSILRIQQVVRGDSAAYFCASSPLTGGEKLFFGSGTQLSVL.

This clonotype has only a few counts. The chain is built from TRBV7-2 and TRBJ1-6; D uncertain. This CDR3 has 16 residues. Trimming left V 5 bases short and J 9 bases short, with 20 bases between. Germline V CDR1 and CDR2: SGHTA, FQGNSA. CDR3 in DNA: TGTGCCAGCAGCCGACTGGACGGGCTTAAGGGTTCACCCCTCCACTTT. This sequence encodes CASSRLDGLKGSPLHF.

This clonotype was seen only a few times. This chain joins TRBV7-9 and TRBJ2-3; D may be TRBD2 (5 bases). CDR3 size: 10 residues. The ends were cut back, 10 bases at V and 9 bases at J, with 11 bases in the middle. Germline V lookup: CDR1 SEHNR, CDR2 FQNEAQ (reference sequence). As DNA, the CDR3 is TGTGCCATCGGGGAGAGGACGCAGTATTTT. Protein product: CAIGERTQYF.

The chain joins TRBV21-1 to TRBJ1-5; TRBD1 is taken as the D call from the table, unchecked against the DNA. TRBV21-1 is flagged as a pseudogene. There are 18 residues in the CDR3. The CDR3 nucleotides read TGTGCCAGCAGCAAAACGGGGGACAGGGGGCCTAGTAATCAGCCCCAGCATTTT. This sequence encodes CASSKTGDRGPSNQPQHF.

This clonotype was seen a few times. This rearrangement joins TRBV12-3 or TRBV12-4 to TRBJ2-6, with 11 bases lining up with TRBD1. The V segment lost 3 bases and the J segment 0 bases; nucleotides outside the gene matches: 4. CDR3 length: 18 amino acids. In nucleotides, the CDR3 is TGTGCCAGCAGTTTGTACGGGACAGGGGGCTCTGGGGCCAACGTCCTGACTTTC. Amino acid sequence: CASSLYGTGGSGANVLTF.

This clonotype has only one observation. Compared with germline, one end of the junction differs, possibly owing to a read error. This rearrangement joins TRBV6-1 to TRBJ2-2; 10 bases line up with TRBD1. CDR3 length: 15 residues. Germline V CDR1 and CDR2: MNHNS, SASEGT. CDR3 loop: CDSRRTGGNTGELFF. The DNA for the CDR3 is TGTGACAGCAGACGGACAGGGGGAAACACCGGGGAGCTGTTTTTT.

The V gene is TRBV6-5, the J gene TRBJ2-7; 8 bases match TRBD1. The V gene's germline CDR1 is MNHEY and CDR2 SVGAGI. The J segment lost 1 base and the V segment lost 4 bases, leaving 9 bases of the junction unmatched. The CDR3 sequence is 16 residues long. CDR3 sequence reads: CASSFSGGAPSYEQYF. CDR3 DNA: TGTGCCAGCAGTTTCTCAGGGGGCGCCCCTTCCTACGAGCAGTACTTC.

The chain employs TRBV3-1 and TRBJ2-1; 9 bases fit TRBD2. V dropped 3 bases and J dropped 0; count of bases not matched to a gene: 3. The CDR3 loop spans 16 amino acids. Germline V gene data show CDR1 as LGHDT and CDR2 as YNNKEL (reference sequence). CDR3 bases: TGTGCCAGCAGCCAGGGTAGCGGGAGCTCCTACAATGAGCAGTTCTTC. The encoded protein is CASSQGSGSSYNEQFF.

The chain is built from TRBV2 and TRBJ2-7; D remains unclear. This CDR3 is built from 14 residues. The germline V gene has CDR1 SNHLY and CDR2 FYNNEI. V lost 0 bases and J lost 3, with 9 bases in between. CDR3 in DNA: TGTGCCAGCAGTGAAGCCGTCGGACGCTACGAGCAGTACTTC. Amino acids: CASSEAVGRYEQYF.